This TCR beta chain appears in the sequencing data of a study of T cell changes during pregnancy in multiple sclerosis. Germline assignment: CDR1 MNHNY and CDR2 SVGAGI (reference sequence). With 7 bases clipped from V and 4 bases from J, the junction kept 14 bases outside the gene matches. The CDR3 loop spans 16 amino acids. Assay: immunoSEQ multiplex PCR; the TCRdb copy retains only in-frame clones and omits some. The sample gives about 30,000 clones, 89% of which show up once; 6.5% to 8.5% is in the top ten. The sequence was collected from a female donor with multiple sclerosis, enrolled in a pregnancy study. This sample comprised CD8+ T cells from peripheral blood mononuclear cells, obtained in the second trimester of pregnancy. The chain joins TRBV6-6 to TRBJ2-3; TRBD1 matches at 7 bases. In DNA form, the CDR3 reads TGTGCCAGCACCCCACTGACAGGGTTAGAGGCAGATACGCAGTATTTT. This sequence encodes CASTPLTGLEADTQYF.